This TCR beta chain is from a study of CD8+ T cells in alopecia areata. Treatment described: oral pan-JAK inhibitor, 5-10 mg twice daily. The study team obtained lesional scalp punch biopsies and peripheral blood from alopecia areata patients. CDR1 is MNHEY, CDR2 SMNVEV, per germline (reference sequence). Trimming cost V 2 bases and J 2 bases, with 10 bases left between them. The CDR3 is 15 residues long. Reverse transcription of extracted RNA yielded cDNA, which provided the sequencing template. TCRdb keeps only in-frame clones here, not all; method: immunoSEQ multiplex PCR. The table has 95,000 to 100,000 clones, about 61% seen once; the top ten hold around 17%. Study outcomes and limitations: Lesional scalp exceeded normal scalp in clonality, especially in alopecia totalis/universalis.

This clone has only one observation. Antigen: not known. The clonotype originates from a human donor with alopecia areata. The J gene is TRBJ1-5, the V gene TRBV27; D possibly corresponds to TRBD1 (5 bases). The sequenced sample was CD8+ T cells sorted from blood, obtained between weeks 55 and 65, from a patient treated with tofacitinib. CDR3 nucleotide sequence: TGTGCCAGCAGTTTAAGTGTAGGGGGCAATCAGCCCCAGCATTTT. The encoded protein is CASSLSVGGNQPQHF.